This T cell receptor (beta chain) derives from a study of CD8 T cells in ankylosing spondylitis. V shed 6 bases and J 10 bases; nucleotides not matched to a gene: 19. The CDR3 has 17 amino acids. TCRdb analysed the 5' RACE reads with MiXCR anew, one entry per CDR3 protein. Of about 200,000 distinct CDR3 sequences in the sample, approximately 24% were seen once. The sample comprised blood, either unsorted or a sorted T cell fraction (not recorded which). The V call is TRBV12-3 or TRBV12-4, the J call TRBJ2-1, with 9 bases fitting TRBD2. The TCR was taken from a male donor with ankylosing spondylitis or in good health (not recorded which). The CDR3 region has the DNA TGTGCCAGCAGCTACCCTGGCGGGAGGGCCGGTTCTGCGGAGCAGTTCTTC. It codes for CASSYPGGRAGSAEQFF.